The rows below give T cell receptor beta chains drawn from one sample of a study of shared clonotypes between healthy human individuals. Sequencing used immunoSEQ multiplex PCR; TCRdb keeps in-frame clones, though not all of them. The profile shows some 240,000 clones, 50% to 75% of them singletons. The sequencing sample was made of memory CD4+ T cells sorted from blood. The receptor source for this set is a man aged 25-45 years in good health. CDR3s include the opening cysteine and the closing phenylalanine or tryptophan. The order of the fields is J gene, V gene, CDR3 protein.

>TRBJ2-7|TRBV29-1
CSVVDSSYEQYF
>TRBJ2-1|TRBV19
CASSIFPSGSFYNEQFF
>TRBJ1-2|TRBV18
CASSLSGTGGGYTF
>TRBJ1-5|TRBV2
CASSVRGALDQPQHF
>TRBJ1-1|TRBV18
CASSPGLVGQGATEAFF
>TRBJ1-3|TRBV18
CASSLTRPDSGNTIYF
>TRBJ1-4|TRBV7-9
CASTLPDWDRENEKLFF
>TRBJ2-1|TRBV5-6
CASSLRVWGGLAHYNEQFF
>TRBJ1-4|TRBV28
CASSSQLPNEKLFF
>TRBJ2-2|TRBV10-3
CAVGGQGYTGELFF
>TRBJ2-4|TRBV4-3
CASSQAPGGAGGENIQYF
>TRBJ2-6|TRBV18
CASSPMNSGANVLTF
>TRBJ2-7|TRBV4-1
CASSQTLPYEQYF
>TRBJ2-7|TRBV7-9
CASSGPGQGYWEQYF
>TRBJ1-3|TRBV29-1
CSVEDPRTGSGNTIYF
>TRBJ1-4|TRBV11-2
CASTLAQGHEKLFF
>TRBJ1-5|TRBV5-8
CASSRQGKPQHF
>TRBJ1-1|TRBV11-3
CASSLAAGTGAAFF
>TRBJ2-7|TRBV28
CASGKAYEQYF
>TRBJ1-5|TRBV28
CASSDGQGWYSNQPQHF
>TRBJ1-5|TRBV19
CASGYLAPHQPQHF
>TRBJ2-5|TRBV18
CASSPRDRYQETQYF
>TRBJ1-2|TRBV4-1
CASSQGGRGNGYTF
>TRBJ2-7|TRBV28
CASSSSNSYEQYF
>TRBJ2-1|TRBV19
CASSIDTTMGEQFF
>TRBJ2-1|TRBV5-1
CASSKGQGSYNEQFF
>TRBJ2-7|TRBV27
CASSLGTSGYEQYF